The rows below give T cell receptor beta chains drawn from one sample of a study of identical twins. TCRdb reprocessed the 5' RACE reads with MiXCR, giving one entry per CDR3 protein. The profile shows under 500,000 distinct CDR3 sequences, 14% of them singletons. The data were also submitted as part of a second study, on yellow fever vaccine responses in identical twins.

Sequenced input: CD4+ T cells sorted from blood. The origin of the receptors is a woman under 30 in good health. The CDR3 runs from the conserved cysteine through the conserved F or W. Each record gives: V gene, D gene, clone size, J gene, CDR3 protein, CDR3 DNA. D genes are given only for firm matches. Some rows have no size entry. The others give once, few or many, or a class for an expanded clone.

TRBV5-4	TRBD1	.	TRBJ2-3	CANSRGKGTDTQYF	TGTGCCAACTCCAGGGGGAAAGGCACAGATACGCAGTATTTT
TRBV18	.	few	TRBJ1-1	CASSPRGKANTEAFF	TGTGCCAGCTCACCGAGGGGAAAAGCGAACACTGAAGCTTTCTTT
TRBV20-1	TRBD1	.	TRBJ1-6	CSATQGASNSPLHF	TGCAGTGCCACGCAGGGGGCGAGTAATTCACCCCTCCACTTT
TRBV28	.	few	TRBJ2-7	CASRSDGYEQYF	TGTGCCAGCAGGTCCGATGGCTACGAGCAGTACTTC
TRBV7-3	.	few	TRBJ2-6	CASSKQGSGANVLTF	TGTGCCAGCAGTAAACAGGGTTCTGGGGCCAACGTCCTGACTTTC
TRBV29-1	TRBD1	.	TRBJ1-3	CSVSDRVDTIYF	TGCAGCGTATCTGACAGGGTAGACACCATATATTTT
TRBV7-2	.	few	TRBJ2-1	CASSRPGLHNEQFF	TGTGCCAGCAGCCGACCGGGACTTCACAATGAGCAGTTCTTC
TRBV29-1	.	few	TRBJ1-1	CSVERNTEAFF	TGCAGCGTTGAAAGGAACACTGAAGCTTTCTTT
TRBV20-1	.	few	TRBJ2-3	CSAKAAGLTDTQYF	TGCAGTGCCAAGGCGGCAGGGCTCACAGATACGCAGTATTTT
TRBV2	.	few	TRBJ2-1	CASRRGGPPPQFF	TGTGCCAGCAGACGGGGAGGACCGCCCCCACAGTTCTTC
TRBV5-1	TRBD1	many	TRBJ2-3	CASSSDGTATDTQYF	TGCGCCAGCAGCTCGGACGGGACAGCCACAGATACGCAGTATTTT
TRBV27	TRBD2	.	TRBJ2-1	CANKGTSGYYNEQFF	TGTGCCAACAAAGGGACTAGCGGGTACTACAATGAGCAGTTCTTC
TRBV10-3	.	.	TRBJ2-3	CAMRREDGGTDTQYF	TGTGCCATGCGCAGGGAGGATGGGGGCACAGATACGCAGTATTTT
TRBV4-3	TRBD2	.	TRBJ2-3	CASSQEQRGTDTQYF	TGCGCCAGCAGCCAAGAGCAGCGGGGTACAGATACGCAGTATTTT
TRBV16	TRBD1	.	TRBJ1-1	CASSRPTGLEAFF	TGTGCCAGCAGCCGCCCGACAGGGCTTGAAGCTTTCTTT
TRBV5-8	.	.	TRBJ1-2	CASSLVQTTGAFSGYTF	TGTGCCAGCAGCTTGGTCCAAACGACAGGCGCCTTTTCTGGCTACACCTTC
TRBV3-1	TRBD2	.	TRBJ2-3	CASSTRTSGTDTQYF	TGTGCCAGCAGCACCCGGACTAGTGGCACAGATACGCAGTATTTT
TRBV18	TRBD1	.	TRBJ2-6	CHHPRGRQGGCAGANVLTF	TGTCACCACCCAAGAGGAAGACAGGGGGGTTGTGCTGGGGCCAACGTCCTGACTTTC
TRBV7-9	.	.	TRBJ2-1	CASDSYNEQFF	TGTGCCAGCGACTCCTACAATGAGCAGTTCTTC
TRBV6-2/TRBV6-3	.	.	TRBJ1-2	CASSYLTAYGYTF	TGTGCCAGCAGTTACTTGACAGCTTATGGCTACACCTTC
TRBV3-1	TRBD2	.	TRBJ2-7	CASSQGGLAGLYF	TGTGCCAGCAGCCAAGGGGGGCTAGCGGGTTTGTACTTC
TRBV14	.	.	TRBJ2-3	CASSPLGLARTDTQYF	TGTGCCAGCAGCCCTTTAGGTCTAGCCCGCACAGATACGCAGTATTTT
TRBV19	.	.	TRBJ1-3	CASLTELGNTIYF	TGTGCCAGTTTGACAGAACTGGGAAACACCATATATTTT
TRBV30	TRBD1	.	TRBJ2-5	CAWSWDSHFPDF	TGTGCCTGGAGTTGGGACAGCCACTTCCCAGATTTC
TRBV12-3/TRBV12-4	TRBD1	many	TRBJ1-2	CASSLGQGFGYTF	TGTGCCAGCAGTTTGGGACAGGGATTTGGCTACACCTTC
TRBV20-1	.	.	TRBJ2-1	CSAKKPGIHEQFF	TGCAGTGCCAAAAAGCCAGGGATACATGAGCAGTTCTTC
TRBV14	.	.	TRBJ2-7	CASSQRNLLTGSGYSYEQYF	TGTGCCAGCAGCCAAAGAAACTTGCTTACCGGTTCAGGGTACTCCTACGAGCAGTACTTC
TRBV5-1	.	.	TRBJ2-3	CASSLDFVDTQYF	TGCGCCAGCAGCTTGGACTTCGTAGATACGCAGTATTTT
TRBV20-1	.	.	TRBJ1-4	CSAGEKLFF	TGCAGTGCCGGTGAAAAACTGTTTTTT
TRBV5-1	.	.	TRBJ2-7	CASSFDQPPYEQYF	TGCGCCAGCAGCTTTGACCAGCCACCCTACGAGCAGTACTTC
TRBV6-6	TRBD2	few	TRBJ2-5	CASSTGLVVTQYF	TGTGCCAGCAGTACGGGACTAGTTGTGACCCAGTACTTC
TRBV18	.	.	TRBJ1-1	CASSPGLATEAFF	TGTGCCAGCTCACCTGGACTAGCCACTGAAGCTTTCTTT
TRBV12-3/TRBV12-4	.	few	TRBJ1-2	CASSHRQSYGYTF	TGTGCCAGCAGTCACCGACAGTCCTATGGCTACACCTTC
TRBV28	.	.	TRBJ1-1	CASIGGSLGGTEAFF	TGTGCCAGCATCGGCGGGAGCCTAGGGGGCACTGAAGCTTTCTTT
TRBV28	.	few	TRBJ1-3	CASSRLPGDGNTIYF	TGTGCCAGCAGCAGGCTCCCGGGGGATGGAAACACCATATATTTT
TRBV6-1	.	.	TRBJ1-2	CASTLGGGYGYTF	TGTGCCAGCACCTTGGGGGGGGGCTATGGCTACACCTTC
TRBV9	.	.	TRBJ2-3	CASSVSSLPTDTQYF	TGTGCCAGCAGCGTGAGCAGCCTTCCCACAGATACGCAGTATTTT
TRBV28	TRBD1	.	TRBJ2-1	CASSPFWGQGAHEQFF	TGTGCCAGCAGCCCATTCTGGGGACAGGGGGCGCATGAGCAGTTCTTC
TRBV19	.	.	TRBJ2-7	CASSIYGDHSFSYEQYF	TGTGCCAGTAGTATATACGGGGACCACTCATTTTCCTACGAGCAGTACTTC
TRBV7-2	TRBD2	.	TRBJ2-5	CASSSLGRGVYQETQYF	TGTGCCAGCAGTTCGTTGGGGAGGGGCGTATACCAAGAGACCCAGTACTTC
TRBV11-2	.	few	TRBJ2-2	CASSLIQGGTGELFF	TGTGCCAGCAGCTTAATCCAGGGAGGCACCGGGGAGCTGTTTTTT
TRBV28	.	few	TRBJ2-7	CASSLRSTVNSYEQYF	TGTGCCAGCAGTTTACGAAGCACAGTAAACTCCTACGAGCAGTACTTC
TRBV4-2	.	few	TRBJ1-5	CASSQDNLLTGNQPQHF	TGTGCCAGCAGCCAAGACAATCTGTTAACAGGCAATCAGCCCCAGCATTTT
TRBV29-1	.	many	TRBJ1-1	CSVEGNRRNTEAFF	TGCAGCGTTGAGGGGAACAGGCGGAACACTGAAGCTTTCTTT
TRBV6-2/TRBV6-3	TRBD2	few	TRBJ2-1	CASSPAGPSGFNEQFF	TGTGCCAGCAGTCCCGCCGGGCCTAGCGGATTCAATGAGCAGTTCTTC
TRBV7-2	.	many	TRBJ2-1	CASSFGAVENEQFF	TGTGCCAGCAGCTTTGGGGCCGTTGAGAATGAGCAGTTCTTC
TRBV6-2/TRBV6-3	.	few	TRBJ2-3	CASSYSGPVTSDTQYF	TGTGCCAGCAGTTACTCCGGACCAGTAACCTCAGATACGCAGTATTTT